Detailed here is one TCR beta chain. Its cognate antigen is unknown. This specimen comes from a study of shared clonotypes between healthy human individuals. Method: immunoSEQ multiplex PCR; TCRdb's copy keeps in-frame clones and lacks some. The sample shows roughly 2.4 million clones, roughly 95% of them seen only once. The trim removed 1 base at V and 1 base at J, leaving 6 bases unmatched. Germline V gene data show CDR1 as SGHAT and CDR2 as FQNNGV. This CDR3 spans 16 amino acids. In the CD4+ fraction, cells were divided into CD45RA+ naive and CD45RA-negative memory subsets. Study-level results: Generation probability values for non-shared clonotypes were lower than those for clonotypes shared by all four donors. Naive CD4 clonotypes were shared across a handful of donors at roughly 5.5%.

The TCR originated in a man aged 18 to 30 in good health. The V gene is TRBV11-2, the J gene TRBJ2-7, with 8 positions matching TRBD2. The sequencing sample was made of naive CD4+ T cells sorted from blood. As for subset: CD45RA+ positively selected. CDR3 sequence (DNA): TGTGCCAGCAGCTTAGTCTCGGCTAGCGGGTCCTACGAGCAGTACTTC. The encoded protein is CASSLVSASGSYEQYF.